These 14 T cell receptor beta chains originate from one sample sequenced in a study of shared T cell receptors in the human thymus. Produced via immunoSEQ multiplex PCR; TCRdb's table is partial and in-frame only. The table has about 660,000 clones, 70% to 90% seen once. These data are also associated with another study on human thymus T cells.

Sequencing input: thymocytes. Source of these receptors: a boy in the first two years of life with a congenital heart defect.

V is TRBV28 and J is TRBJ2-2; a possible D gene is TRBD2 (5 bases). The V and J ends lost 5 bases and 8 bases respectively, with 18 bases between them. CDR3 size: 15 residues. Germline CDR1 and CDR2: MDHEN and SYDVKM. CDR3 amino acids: CASSTGEARGGELFF. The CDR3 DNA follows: TGTGCCAGCAGTACCGGAGAGGCCCGCGGGGGGGAGCTGTTTTTT.

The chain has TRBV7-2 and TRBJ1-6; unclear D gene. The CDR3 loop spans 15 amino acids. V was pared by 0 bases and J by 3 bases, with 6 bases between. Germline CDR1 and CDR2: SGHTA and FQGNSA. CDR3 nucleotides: TGTGCCAGCAGCTTAGCCCAGGTCTATAATTCACCCCTCCACTTT. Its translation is CASSLAQVYNSPLHF.

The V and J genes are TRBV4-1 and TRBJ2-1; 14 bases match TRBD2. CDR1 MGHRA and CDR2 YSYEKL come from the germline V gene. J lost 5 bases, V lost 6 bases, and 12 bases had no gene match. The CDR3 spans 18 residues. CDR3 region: CASRQSGTSGGPNNEQFF. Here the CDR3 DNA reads TGCGCCAGCAGACAATCCGGGACTAGCGGGGGCCCTAACAATGAGCAGTTCTTC.

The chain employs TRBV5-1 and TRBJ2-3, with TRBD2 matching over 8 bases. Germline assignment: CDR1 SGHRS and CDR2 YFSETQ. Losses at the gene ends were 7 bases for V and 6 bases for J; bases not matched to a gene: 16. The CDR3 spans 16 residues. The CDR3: CASQRGLAGTRDTQYF. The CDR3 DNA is TGCGCCAGCCAGCGGGGATTAGCGGGGACTAGGGATACGCAGTATTTT.

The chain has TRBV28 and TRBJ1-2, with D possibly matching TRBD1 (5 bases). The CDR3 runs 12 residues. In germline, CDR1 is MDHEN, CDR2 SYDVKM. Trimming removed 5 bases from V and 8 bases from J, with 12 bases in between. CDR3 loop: CASSPGRDGYTF. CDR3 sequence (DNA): TGTGCCAGCAGTCCGGGGAGGGACGGCTACACCTTC.

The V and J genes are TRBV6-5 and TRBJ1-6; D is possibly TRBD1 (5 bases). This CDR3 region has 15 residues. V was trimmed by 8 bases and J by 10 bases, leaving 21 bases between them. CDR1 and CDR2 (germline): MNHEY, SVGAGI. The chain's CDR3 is CASGAPVRYGSPLHF. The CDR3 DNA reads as TGTGCCAGCGGGGCCCCTGTGAGGTATGGGTCACCCCTCCACTTT.

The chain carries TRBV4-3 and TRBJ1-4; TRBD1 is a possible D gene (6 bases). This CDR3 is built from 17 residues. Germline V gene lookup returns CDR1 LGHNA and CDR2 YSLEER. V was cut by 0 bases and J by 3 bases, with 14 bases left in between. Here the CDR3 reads CASSQDPQGKANEKLFF. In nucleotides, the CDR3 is TGCGCCAGCAGCCAAGACCCTCAGGGGAAGGCTAATGAAAAACTGTTTTTT.

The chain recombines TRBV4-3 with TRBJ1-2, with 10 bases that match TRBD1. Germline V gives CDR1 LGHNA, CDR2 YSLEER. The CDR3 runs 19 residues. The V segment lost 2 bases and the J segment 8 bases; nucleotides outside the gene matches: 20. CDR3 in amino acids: CASSQSGGKRLGTGDGYTF. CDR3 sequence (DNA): TGCGCCAGCAGCCAATCAGGGGGAAAGAGGTTGGGGACAGGGGACGGCTACACCTTC.

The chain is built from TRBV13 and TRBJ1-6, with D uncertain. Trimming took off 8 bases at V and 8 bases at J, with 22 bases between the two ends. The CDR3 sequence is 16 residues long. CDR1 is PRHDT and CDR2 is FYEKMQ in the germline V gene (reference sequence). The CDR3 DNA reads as TGTGCCAGCTCGCCTGGATCAGGTTACCTATATTCACCCCTCCACTTT. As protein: CASSPGSGYLYSPLHF.

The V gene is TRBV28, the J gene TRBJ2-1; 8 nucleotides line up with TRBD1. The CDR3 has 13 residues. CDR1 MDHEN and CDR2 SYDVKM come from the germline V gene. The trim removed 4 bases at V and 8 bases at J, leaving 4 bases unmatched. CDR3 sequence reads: CASSSGGADEQFF. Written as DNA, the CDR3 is TGTGCCAGCAGTTCAGGGGGCGCGGATGAGCAGTTCTTC.

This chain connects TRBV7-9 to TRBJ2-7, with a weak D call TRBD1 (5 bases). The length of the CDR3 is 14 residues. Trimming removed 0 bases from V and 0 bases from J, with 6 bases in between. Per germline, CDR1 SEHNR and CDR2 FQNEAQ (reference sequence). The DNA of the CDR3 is TGTGCCAGCAGCTTAGCGGACAACTCCTACGAGCAGTACTTC. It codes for CASSLADNSYEQYF.

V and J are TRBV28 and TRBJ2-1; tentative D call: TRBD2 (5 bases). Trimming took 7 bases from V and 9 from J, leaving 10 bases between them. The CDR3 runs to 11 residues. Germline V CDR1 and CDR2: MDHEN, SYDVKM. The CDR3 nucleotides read TGTGCCAGCACGCGCGGGTGTGAGCAGTTCTTC. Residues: CASTRGCEQFF.

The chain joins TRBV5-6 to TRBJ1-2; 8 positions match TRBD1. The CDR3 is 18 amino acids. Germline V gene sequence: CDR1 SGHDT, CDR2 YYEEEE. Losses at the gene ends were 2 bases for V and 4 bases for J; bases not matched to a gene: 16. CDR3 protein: CASSFNRDRTLTLYGYTF. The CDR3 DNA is TGTGCCAGCAGCTTTAACCGGGACAGGACTCTAACTCTCTATGGCTACACCTTC.

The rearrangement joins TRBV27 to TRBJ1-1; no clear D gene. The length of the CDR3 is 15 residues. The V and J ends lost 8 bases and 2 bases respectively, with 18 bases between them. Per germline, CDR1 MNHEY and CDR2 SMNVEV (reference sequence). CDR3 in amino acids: CASSLRRARNTEAFF. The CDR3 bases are TGTGCCAGCTCCCTTCGGCGGGCCCGCAACACTGAAGCTTTCTTT.